Below are 9 T cell receptor beta chains sequenced from a single sample in a study of neurological immune-mediated disorders. One entry per CDR3 protein, called by TCRdb with MiXCR from the 5' RACE reads. The sample contains 50,000 or so distinct CDR3 sequences, roughly 17% of which appear only once. The sequencing input was PBMCs. The receptors come from a man aged 55 to 70 in good health.

This clonotype was recorded at least ten times. The V and J genes are TRBV6-6 and TRBJ1-5; D call uncertain. CDR3 length: 12 residues. The V and J ends lost 5 bases and 11 bases respectively, with 13 bases between them. Per germline, CDR1 MNHNY and CDR2 SVGAGI (reference sequence). The CDR3 DNA is TGTGCCAGCAGTGAGAGGTCAAGGACCCAGCATTTT. It is translated as CASSERSRTQHF.

This clonotype came up many times. This rearrangement joins TRBV5-5 to TRBJ2-3, with TRBD1 matching 9 bases. Germline CDR1 SGHKS, CDR2 YYEKEE (reference sequence). V was pared by 4 bases and J by 3 bases, with 6 bases of the junction left unmatched. The CDR3 has 15 amino acids. The CDR3 region is CASSPGQGRTDTQYF. CDR3 bases: TGTGCCAGCAGCCCGGGACAGGGCAGGACAGATACGCAGTATTTT.

This clonotype was counted ten times or more. The chain joins TRBV21-1 to TRBJ2-1; the table gives TRBD1 as D, unverified against the DNA. TRBV21-1 is recorded as a pseudogene. The CDR3 length is 14 residues. This chain's CDR3 is CASSKVGTYNEQFF. CDR3 nucleotide sequence: TGTGCCAGCAGCAAAGTCGGGACCTACAATGAGCAGTTCTTC.

This clonotype was recorded at least ten times. V is TRBV20-1 and J is TRBJ2-3; D is uncertain. The length of the CDR3 is 12 residues. V shed 7 bases and J shed 5 bases, with 13 bases lying between them. Germline V lookup: CDR1 DFQATT, CDR2 SNEGSKA (reference sequence). CDR3 residues: CSVSKREDTQYF. The CDR3 DNA reads as TGCAGTGTTTCGAAGCGCGAAGATACGCAGTATTTT.

At least ten counts were recorded for this clonotype. CDR3 sequence (DNA): TGCGCCAGCAGCTTGGGAGGCCTCCCGAATGAGCAGTTCTTC. It codes for CASSLGGLPNEQFF. The chain employs TRBV5-1 and TRBJ2-1; D remains ambiguous. This CDR3 spans 14 amino acids. V lost 0 bases, J lost 7 bases, and 11 bases lay in between. Looked up from germline, CDR1 is SGHRS and CDR2 is YFSETQ.

Worth noting for this clonotype: A much larger clone sits a single nucleotide away, making a read error possible. The rearrangement joins TRBV14 to TRBJ2-1, with D perhaps TRBD1 (6 bases). The CDR3 is 15 residues long. Germline CDR1 and CDR2: SGHDN and FVKESK. Trimming stripped 2 bases from V and 8 bases from J, with 16 bases between. The DNA of the CDR3 is TGTGCCAGCAGCCAATTCGGACAGTGGGCCCATGAGCAGTTCTTC. As protein: CASSQFGQWAHEQFF.

The V call is TRBV11-2, the J call TRBJ2-1; 13 positions match TRBD2. CDR1 is SGHAT and CDR2 is FQNNGV in the germline V gene. The junction had 5 bases not matched to a gene; V was cut back by 5 bases and J by 7 bases. This CDR3 spans 15 amino acids. In DNA form, the CDR3 reads TGTGCCAGCAGCGCCAGGACTAGCGGGAGTAATGAGCAGTTCTTC. Protein sequence: CASSARTSGSNEQFF. Looking up the rest from reference TRBV11-2 and TRBJ2-1 gives the full variable domain: EAGVAQSPRYKIIEKRQSVAFWCNPISGHATLYWYQQILGQGPKLLIQFQNNGVVDDSQLPKDRFSAERLKGVDSTLKIQPAKLEDSAVYLCASSARTSGSNEQFFGPGTRLTVL.

This clonotype was detected ten times or more. V gene TRBV25-1 combines with J gene TRBJ1-2, with no clear D. The CDR3 is made up of 15 amino acids. Germline lookup yields CDR1 MGHDK and CDR2 SYGVNS. V was clipped by 3 bases and J by 10 bases, with 21 bases between them. Here the CDR3 DNA reads TGTGCCAGCAGTGACCCACTGACGGGAGTGGATGACTACACCTTC. Its translation: CASSDPLTGVDDYTF.

This clonotype was observed many times. The gene calls are TRBV5-1 and TRBJ2-3; a possible D gene is TRBD2 (6 bases). With 0 bases removed from V and 2 bases from J, the gap between germline ends came to 13 bases. This CDR3 contains 16 residues. Germline V lookup: CDR1 SGHRS, CDR2 YFSETQ. The CDR3 loop reads CASSLEVAAVTDTQYF. The DNA of the CDR3 is TGCGCCAGCAGCTTGGAGGTAGCGGCTGTCACAGATACGCAGTATTTT.